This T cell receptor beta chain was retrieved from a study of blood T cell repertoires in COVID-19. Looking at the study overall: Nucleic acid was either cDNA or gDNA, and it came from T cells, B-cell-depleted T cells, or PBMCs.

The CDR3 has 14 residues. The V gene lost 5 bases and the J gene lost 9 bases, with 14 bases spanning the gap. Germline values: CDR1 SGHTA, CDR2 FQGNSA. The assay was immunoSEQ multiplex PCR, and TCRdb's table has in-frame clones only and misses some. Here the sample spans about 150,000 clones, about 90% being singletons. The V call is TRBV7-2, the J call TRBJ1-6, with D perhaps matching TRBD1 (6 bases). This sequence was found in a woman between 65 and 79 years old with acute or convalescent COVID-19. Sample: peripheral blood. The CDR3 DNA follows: TGTGCCAGCAGCAACAAGACAGGAGGTTCACCCCTCCACTTT. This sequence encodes CASSNKTGGSPLHF.